A selection of T cell receptor beta chains follows, all from one sample in a study of shared clonotypes between healthy human individuals. Only in-frame clones appear in the TCRdb table, and some are missing; sequencing was by immunoSEQ multiplex PCR. The sample records approximately 1,500,000 clones, nearly 99% being singletons. Sequences were obtained from naive CD4+ T cells sorted from blood. Receptors originate from a man aged 25-40 years in good health. Both conserved end residues are part of each CDR3. Each record gives: D gene, clone size, V gene, J gene, CDR3 protein, CDR3 DNA. The D gene is left open where the match is weak. Some rows mark clone size as missing; the rest say once, few, many or name a class of expanded clone.

TRBD2	-	TRBV6-1	TRBJ2-7	CASSETRTSGSSYEQYF	TGTGCCAGCAGCGAAACAAGGACTAGCGGAAGCTCCTACGAGCAGTACTTC
-	once	TRBV25-1	TRBJ2-1	CASIGTPVGNEQFF	TGTGCCAGCATTGGGACCCCCGTGGGCAATGAGCAGTTCTTC
TRBD1	once	TRBV5-1	TRBJ2-3	CASSLLGQGPPTDTQYF	TGCGCCAGCAGCCTACTGGGACAGGGGCCCCCCACAGATACGCAGTATTTT
TRBD2	-	TRBV27	TRBJ2-3	CASRRTSGTSTDTQYF	TGTGCCAGCAGACGGACTAGCGGAACTAGCACAGATACGCAGTATTTT
-	-	TRBV14	TRBJ1-2	CASSRNNYGYTF	TGTGCCAGCAGCCGCAATAATTATGGCTACACCTTC
-	-	TRBV30	TRBJ2-1	CAWSVSRRGPYNEQFF	TGTGCCTGGAGTGTGAGTCGGCGTGGGCCGTACAATGAGCAGTTCTTC
TRBD2	-	TRBV6-6	TRBJ2-1	CASRPLAGADEQFF	TGTGCCAGCAGACCTCTAGCGGGAGCGGATGAGCAGTTCTTC
TRBD1	-	TRBV11-2	TRBJ2-1	CASSHFIKTGTGNHNEQFF	TGTGCCAGCAGCCACTTTATAAAGACCGGGACAGGGAATCACAATGAGCAGTTCTTC
TRBD1	-	TRBV19	TRBJ1-5	CASSQIQGTGNQPQHF	TGTGCCAGTAGTCAAATACAGGGGACGGGCAATCAGCCCCAGCATTTT
TRBD1	-	TRBV29-1	TRBJ2-2	CSAWGQGENTGELFF	TGCAGCGCTTGGGGACAGGGGGAGAACACCGGGGAGCTGTTTTTT
-	-	TRBV10-2	TRBJ1-2	CASSPLRAQRADDNYGYTF	TGCGCCAGCAGTCCACTTAGAGCCCAACGCGCGGACGATAACTATGGCTACACCTTC
-	-	TRBV25-1	TRBJ1-5	CASSEFDTHQPQHF	TGTGCCAGCAGTGAATTCGACACCCATCAGCCCCAGCATTTT
-	-	TRBV18	TRBJ2-7	CASSPKSPGVSEQYF	TGTGCCAGCTCACCAAAATCTCCGGGGGTTTCCGAGCAGTACTTC
TRBD2	-	TRBV28	TRBJ2-1	CAWRETRGRGEQFF	TGTGCCTGGCGGGAGACCAGAGGGCGGGGTGAGCAGTTCTTC
-	-	TRBV7-2	TRBJ1-5	CASSLEQGRDQPQHF	TGTGCCAGCAGCTTAGAACAGGGACGTGATCAGCCCCAGCATTTT
TRBD2	-	TRBV5-6	TRBJ2-1	CASSLLGLAGDQWQFF	TGTGCCAGCAGCTTGTTGGGACTAGCGGGAGACCAGTGGCAGTTCTTC
-	-	TRBV7-2	TRBJ2-4	CASTQGGIQYF	TGTGCCAGCACACAGGGGGGGATTCAGTACTTC
-	-	TRBV2	TRBJ1-1	CASSPRLGPEAFF	TGTGCCAGCAGTCCTCGCTTGGGGCCTGAAGCTTTCTTT
-	-	TRBV2	TRBJ2-3	CASSWDRGPTDTQYF	TGTGCCAGCAGCTGGGATCGGGGCCCCACAGATACGCAGTATTTT
-	-	TRBV18	TRBJ1-2	CASSTKQGWSMSGYTF	TGTGCCAGCTCAACCAAACAGGGTTGGTCGATGAGTGGCTACACCTTC
-	-	TRBV9	TRBJ2-7	CASSDGDSYEQYF	TGTGCCAGCAGCGACGGAGATTCCTACGAGCAGTACTTC
TRBD1	-	TRBV9	TRBJ2-1	CASSGVPGTGLREQFF	TGTGCCAGCAGCGGAGTTCCCGGGACAGGGTTGCGTGAGCAGTTCTTC
-	-	TRBV5-5	TRBJ2-2	CASSLPLAGTGELFF	TGTGCCAGCAGCTTGCCCCTAGCCGGCACCGGGGAGCTGTTTTTT
-	-	TRBV5-1	TRBJ1-1	CASSFIGEGTEAFF	TGCGCCAGCAGCTTTATTGGGGAGGGCACTGAAGCTTTCTTT
TRBD2	-	TRBV11-2	TRBJ2-1	CASSLGLAGAGYNEQFF	TGTGCCAGCAGCTTAGGACTAGCGGGAGCGGGCTACAATGAGCAGTTCTTC
TRBD2	once	TRBV7-2	TRBJ2-3	CASRLAGVTDTQYF	TGTGCCAGCCGACTAGCGGGAGTAACAGATACGCAGTATTTT
TRBD1	-	TRBV7-2	TRBJ1-3	CASSRGGTVVFGNTIYF	TGTGCCAGCAGCCGAGGGGGGACAGTTGTCTTCGGAAACACCATATATTTT
TRBD1	-	TRBV2	TRBJ1-4	CASTQQGNEKLFF	TGTGCCAGCACCCAACAGGGGAATGAAAAACTGTTTTTT
-	-	TRBV7-9	TRBJ2-1	CASSLSGAPTYNEQFF	TGTGCCAGCAGCTTATCCGGTGCCCCGACCTACAATGAGCAGTTCTTC
TRBD1	-	TRBV19	TRBJ1-2	CASSTGTGDYGYTF	TGTGCCAGTAGTACTGGGACAGGGGACTATGGCTACACCTTC
-	-	TRBV5-1	TRBJ2-7	CASSSAGLEVHYEQYF	TGCGCCAGCAGCTCCGCCGGGTTAGAGGTTCACTACGAGCAGTACTTC
-	-	TRBV28	TRBJ2-5	CASSLWSPQETQYF	TGTGCCAGCAGTTTATGGAGTCCTCAAGAGACCCAGTACTTC
TRBD2	-	TRBV27	TRBJ2-7	CASSSAGPYEQYF	TGTGCCAGCAGTTCAGCGGGGCCCTACGAGCAGTACTTC
-	once	TRBV28	TRBJ1-4	CASTELVDEKLFF	TGTGCCAGCACGGAACTGGTTGATGAAAAACTGTTTTTT
TRBD2	-	TRBV10-3	TRBJ2-1	CAISEGLADNEQFF	TGTGCCATCAGTGAGGGACTAGCGGACAATGAGCAGTTCTTC
TRBD2	-	TRBV10-3	TRBJ2-3	CASGGTETNTQYF	TGTGCCTCGGGGGGTACGGAAACTAATACGCAGTATTTT
TRBD1	-	TRBV28	TRBJ1-2	CASSLQGADGYTF	TGTGCCAGCAGTTTACAGGGGGCGGACGGCTACACCTTC
-	-	TRBV19	TRBJ2-1	CATSVISYGTSYNEQFF	TGTGCCACTTCGGTGATTTCCTACGGTACCTCCTACAATGAGCAGTTCTTC
TRBD1	-	TRBV11-2	TRBJ1-4	CASSFDRGANEKLFF	TGTGCCAGCAGCTTTGACAGGGGGGCTAATGAAAAACTGTTTTTT
TRBD1	-	TRBV7-2	TRBJ1-4	CASSLAGTGLGTNEKLFF	TGTGCCAGCAGCTTAGCCGGGACAGGGCTTGGTACTAATGAAAAACTGTTTTTT
-	-	TRBV29-1	TRBJ2-1	CSVDLGRVNNEQFF	TGCAGCGTTGATCTGGGGCGGGTAAACAATGAGCAGTTCTTC
TRBD2	-	TRBV7-9	TRBJ2-1	CASSRVAGVRDEQFF	TGTGCCAGCAGCCGAGTAGCGGGAGTAAGGGATGAGCAGTTCTTC
TRBD2	-	TRBV28	TRBJ2-5	CASSFGGRPSETQYF	TGTGCCAGCAGTTTTGGCGGGAGGCCCTCAGAGACCCAGTACTTC